The sequence of this T cell receptor beta chain was determined in a study of OX40 agonist ivuxolimab in advanced cancers. The ends lost 7 bases at V and 6 bases at J; junction bases unmatched: 15. Germline CDR1 is MNHEY and CDR2 is SMNVEV (reference sequence). This CDR3 is 16 amino acids long. Some clones are missing from TCRdb's copy, which holds only in-frame ones; the method was immunoSEQ multiplex PCR. The table lists nearly 85,000 clones, 80% to 90% of them singletons. The sample consisted of CD4+ or CD8+ T cells sorted from blood, taken in a trial of the OX40 agonist ivuxolimab. The V and J genes are TRBV27 and TRBJ2-3, with 8 bases lining up with TRBD2. The sequence came from an adult with an advanced solid tumor such as melanoma, head and neck, liver or kidney cancer. Written as DNA, the CDR3 is TGTGCCAGCATAAGAAGCGGGGGCCGTGGGGGGGATACGCAGTATTTT. This sequence encodes CASIRSGGRGGDTQYF.